This T cell receptor (beta chain) was recorded in a study of T cells in Graves' hyperthyroidism and ophthalmopathy. Patients between 18 and 65 years old had hyperthyroidism, newly diagnosed and lasting under 2 months. In regard to this clonotype: The antigen is not known.

Amplified regions were TCR beta CDR3 sequences from RNA transcripts. The HTBI primer set drove a first-round RT-PCR of the TCR CDR3. TCRdb re-derived calls from the multiplex PCR reads in MiXCR, one entry per CDR3 protein. The table lists under 350,000 distinct CDR3 sequences, 21% of them singletons, with over 40% in the top ten. The study, taken as a whole, reports: Stable hyperthyroidism and ophthalmopathy were separated using 13 V-J signatures.

Germline V gene lookup returns CDR1 KGHDR and CDR2 SFDVKD. The CDR3 length is 15 residues. V lost 9 bases, J lost 1 base, and 6 bases stayed unmatched. This clonotype originated in a woman in her fifties or sixties with Graves' hyperthyroidism. The sample comprised blood. J is TRBJ2-2 and V is TRBV24-1; 8 positions agree with TRBD2. CDR3 in amino acids: CATSRSGGNTGELFF. CDR3 sequence (DNA): TGTGCCACCTCGAGGAGCGGGGGGAACACCGGGGAGCTGTTTTTT.